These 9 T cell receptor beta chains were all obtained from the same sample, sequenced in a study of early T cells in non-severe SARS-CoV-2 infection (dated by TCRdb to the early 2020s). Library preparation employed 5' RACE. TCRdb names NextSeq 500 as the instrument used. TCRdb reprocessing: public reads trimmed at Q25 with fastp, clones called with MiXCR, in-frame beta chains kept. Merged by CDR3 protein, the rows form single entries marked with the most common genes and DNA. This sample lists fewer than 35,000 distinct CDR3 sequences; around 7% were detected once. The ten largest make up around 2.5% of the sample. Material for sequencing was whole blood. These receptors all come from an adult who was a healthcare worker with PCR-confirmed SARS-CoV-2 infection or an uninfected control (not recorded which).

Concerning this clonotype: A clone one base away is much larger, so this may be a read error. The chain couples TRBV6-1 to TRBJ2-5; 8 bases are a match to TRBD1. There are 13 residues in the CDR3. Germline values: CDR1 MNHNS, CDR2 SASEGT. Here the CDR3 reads CTSSRQGKETQYF. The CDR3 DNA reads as TGTACCAGCAGTCGACAGGGGAAAGAGACCCAGTACTTC.

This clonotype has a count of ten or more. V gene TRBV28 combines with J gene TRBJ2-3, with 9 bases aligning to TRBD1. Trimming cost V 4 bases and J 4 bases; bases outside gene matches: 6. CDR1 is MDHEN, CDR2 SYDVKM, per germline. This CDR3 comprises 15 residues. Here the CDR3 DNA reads TGTGCCAGCAGTTCACCGGGACAGGGCGCAGATACGCAGTATTTT. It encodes CASSSPGQGADTQYF.

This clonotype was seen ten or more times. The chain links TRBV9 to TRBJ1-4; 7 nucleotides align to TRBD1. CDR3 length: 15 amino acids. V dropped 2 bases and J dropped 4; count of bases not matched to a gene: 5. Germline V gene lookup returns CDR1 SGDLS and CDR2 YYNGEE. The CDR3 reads CASSVGTVNNEKLFF. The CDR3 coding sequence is TGTGCCAGCAGCGTCGGGACAGTGAATAATGAAAAACTGTTTTTT. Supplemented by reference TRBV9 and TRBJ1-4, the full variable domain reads DSGVTQTPKHLITATGQRVTLRCSPRSGDLSVYWYQQSLDQGLQFLIQYYNGEERAKGNILERFSAQQFPDLHSELNLSSLELGDSALYFCASSVGTVNNEKLFFGSGTQLSVL.

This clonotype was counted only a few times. Written as DNA, the CDR3 is TGCAGCGTTGTAGGGACCGCGCGCGGCTCCTACGAGCAGTACTTC. Translated: CSVVGTARGSYEQYF. The V and J genes are TRBV29-1 and TRBJ2-7; D might be TRBD1 or TRBD2, each matching 5 bases. Germline V gene sequence: CDR1 SQVTM, CDR2 ANQGSEA. The CDR3 contains 15 residues. V dropped 4 bases and J dropped 0 bases, with 16 bases sitting between them.

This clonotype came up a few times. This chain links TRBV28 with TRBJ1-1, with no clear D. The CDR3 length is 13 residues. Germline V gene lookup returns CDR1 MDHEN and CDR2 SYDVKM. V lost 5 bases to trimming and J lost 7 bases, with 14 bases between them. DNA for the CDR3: TGTGCCAGCAGTCAAACGGACGGGATTGAAGCTTTCTTT. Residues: CASSQTDGIEAFF.

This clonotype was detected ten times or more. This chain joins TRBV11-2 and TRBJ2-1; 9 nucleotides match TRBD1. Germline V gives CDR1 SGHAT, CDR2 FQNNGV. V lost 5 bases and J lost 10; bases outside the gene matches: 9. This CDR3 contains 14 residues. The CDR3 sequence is CASSQGTGFVEQFF. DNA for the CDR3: TGTGCCAGCAGCCAAGGGACAGGGTTCGTAGAGCAGTTCTTC.

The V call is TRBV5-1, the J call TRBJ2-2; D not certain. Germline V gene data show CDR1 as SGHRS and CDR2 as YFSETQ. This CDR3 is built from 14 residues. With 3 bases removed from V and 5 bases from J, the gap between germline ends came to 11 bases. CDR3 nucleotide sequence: TGCGCCAGCAGCTCCAAGGGTTTGACCGGGGAGCTGTTTTTT. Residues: CASSSKGLTGELFF. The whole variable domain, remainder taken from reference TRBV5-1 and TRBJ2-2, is KAGVTQTPRYLIKTRGQQVTLSCSPISGHRSVSWYQQTPGQGLQFLFEYFSETQRNKGNFPGRFSGRQFSNSRSEMNVSTLELGDSALYLCASSSKGLTGELFFGEGSRLTVL.

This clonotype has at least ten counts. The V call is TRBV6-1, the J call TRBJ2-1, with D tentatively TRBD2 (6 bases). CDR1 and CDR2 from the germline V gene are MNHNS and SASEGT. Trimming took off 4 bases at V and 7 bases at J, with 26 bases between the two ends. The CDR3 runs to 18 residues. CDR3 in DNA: TGTGCCAGCAGTGGCCTCGCGCTGACTAGAGCCAGCAGGAATGAGCAGTTCTTC. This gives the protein CASSGLALTRASRNEQFF.

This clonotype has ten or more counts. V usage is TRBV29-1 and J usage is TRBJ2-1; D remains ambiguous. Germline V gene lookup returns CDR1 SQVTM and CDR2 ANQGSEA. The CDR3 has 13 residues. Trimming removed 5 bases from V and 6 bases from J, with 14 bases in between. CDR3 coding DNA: TGCAGCGTTATGAGCAGAATGGGCAATGAGCAGTTCTTC. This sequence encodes CSVMSRMGNEQFF.